The 19 T cell receptor beta chains below come from one sample, sequenced in a study of T-cell reconstitution after alpha-beta-depleted transplantation in children (TCRdb year 2016). Interpreted using the paper, the treatment or condition label stands for: allogeneic hematopoietic cell transplantation with graft depleted of TCRalphabeta T cells and CD19 B cells. The library was built by means of PCR. Reads for this sample came from an Illumina HiSeq 2500. Molecular barcoding was employed in the preparation of TCR libraries, with unique molecular identifiers being used to normalize TCRbeta repertoire quantification. TCRdb's own reprocessing of the public reads used fastp at Q25 and MiXCR and kept productive beta chains. All rows with the same CDR3 protein become a single entry with the most common DNA and genes. This sample lists a few hundred thousand distinct CDR3 sequences; under 20% were detected once. The ten largest account for 25% to 30% of the sample.

Material: PBMCs, mostly from graft donor cells, obtained 360 days after TCRalphabeta/CD19-depleted stem cell transplant. All receptors derive from a boy less than two years old who had a stem cell transplant for Wiskott-Aldrich syndrome, so the T cells may come from the graft donor.

V gene TRBV15 combines with J gene TRBJ2-6; D could derive from TRBD1 or TRBD2 (5 bases each). The CDR3 has 17 amino acids. Germline V gives CDR1 LNHNV, CDR2 YYDKDF (reference sequence). The V gene lost 0 bases and the J gene lost 0 bases, with 9 bases spanning the gap. CDR3 in amino acids: CATSREGPHSGANVLTF. The CDR3 DNA sequence: TGTGCCACCAGCAGAGAGGGACCTCACTCTGGGGCCAACGTCCTGACTTTC.

The chain has TRBV12-3 or TRBV12-4 and TRBJ2-2; TRBD1 matches 8 bases. J lost 6 bases, V lost 3 bases, and 6 bases had no gene match. The CDR3 runs 15 residues. In DNA, the CDR3 is TGTGCCAGCAGTTTCAGACAGGGGCACCCCGGGGAGCTGTTTTTT. It specifies CASSFRQGHPGELFF.

This clonotype showed up just a few times. J is TRBJ2-2 and V is TRBV2; D uncertain. The CDR3 totals 14 residues. V was trimmed by 4 bases and J by 8 bases, leaving 14 bases between them. Per germline, CDR1 SNHLY and CDR2 FYNNEI. The DNA of the CDR3 is TGTGCCAGCAGTGCGGATCTTCTTCCAGGGGAGCTGTTTTTT. Protein: CASSADLLPGELFF.

This clonotype has more than one count but fewer than ten. V is TRBV7-2 and J is TRBJ2-7; 7 bases agree with TRBD2. Per the germline V gene, CDR1 is SGHTA and CDR2 is FQGNSA. V was pared by 5 bases and J by 3 bases, with 10 bases of the junction left unmatched. The CDR3 runs 15 residues. CDR3 residues: CASSIKGWGGYEQYF. The CDR3 nucleotides are TGTGCCAGCAGCATAAAGGGATGGGGGGGCTACGAGCAGTACTTC.

The J gene is TRBJ2-7, the V gene TRBV7-9; TRBD2 might be the D (7 bases). This CDR3 has 15 amino acids. Germline assignment: CDR1 SEHNR and CDR2 FQNEAQ (reference sequence). V was clipped by 8 bases and J by 0 bases, with 17 bases between them. This chain's CDR3 is CASAGRGGPSYEQYF. The CDR3 DNA reads as TGTGCCAGCGCAGGGAGGGGGGGCCCCTCCTACGAGCAGTACTTC.

The DNA for the CDR3 is TGTGCCAGCAGGATGTCCGGGACAGGGGGGACCGGGGAGCTGTTTTTT. Protein sequence: CASRMSGTGGTGELFF. V usage is TRBV6-2 or TRBV6-3 and J usage is TRBJ2-2, with 11 nucleotides matching TRBD1. With 6 bases clipped from V and 5 bases from J, the junction kept 8 bases outside the gene matches. Germline assignment: CDR1 MNHEY and CDR2 SVGEGT. The CDR3 extends over 16 amino acids.

This clonotype appeared a few times. The chain joins TRBV4-1 to TRBJ2-7; D is possibly TRBD1 (7 bases). The CDR3 totals 18 residues. CDR1 MGHRA and CDR2 YSYEKL come from the germline V gene. Trimming removed 4 bases from V and 1 base from J, with 23 bases in between. The CDR3 loop reads CASSPTKSTRGQSYEQYF. CDR3 nucleotide sequence: TGCGCCAGCAGCCCTACCAAGAGTACGCGGGGACAGTCCTACGAGCAGTACTTC.

This clonotype was recorded a few times. The chain joins TRBV12-3 or TRBV12-4 to TRBJ2-1; 15 nucleotides match TRBD2. This CDR3 region has 17 residues. V trimming: 6 bases; J trimming: 5 bases; junction bases outside the gene matches: 8. The CDR3 is CASRGLAGGRTDNEQFF. The CDR3, as DNA: TGTGCCAGCAGGGGACTAGCGGGGGGCCGCACCGACAATGAGCAGTTCTTC.

The sample holds a few counts of this clonotype. The chain combines TRBV6-1 with TRBJ2-7, with TRBD2 matching over 8 bases. Per the germline V gene, CDR1 is MNHNS and CDR2 is SASEGT. V shed 5 bases, J shed 1 base, and the junction held 4 bases outside the gene matches. The CDR3 has 14 residues. This CDR3 reads CASSKTSESYEQYF. The CDR3 bases are TGTGCCAGCAGTAAGACTAGCGAGTCCTACGAGCAGTACTTC.

This clonotype has only a few counts. The chain joins TRBV20-1 to TRBJ1-6; no clear D gene. CDR1 is DFQATT, CDR2 SNEGSKA, per germline (reference sequence). Trimming took 3 bases from V and 7 from J, leaving 7 bases between them. The CDR3 consists of 12 residues. In DNA form, the CDR3 reads TGCAGTGCTAGCGGGCCGAATTCACCCCTCCACTTT. It encodes CSASGPNSPLHF.

In this sample, this clonotype turned up many times. V is TRBV5-1 and J is TRBJ2-1, with 13 bases lining up with TRBD2. Germline V lookup: CDR1 SGHRS, CDR2 YFSETQ. The CDR3 consists of 15 residues. The V segment lost 1 base and the J segment 10 bases; nucleotides outside the gene matches: 5. The CDR3 reads CASSLTSGGAREQFF. The CDR3 bases are TGCGCCAGCAGCTTGACTAGCGGGGGGGCTCGCGAGCAGTTCTTC.

This clonotype was observed a few times. The V call is TRBV10-3, the J call TRBJ2-7; D is perhaps TRBD2 (5 bases). V was clipped by 7 bases and J by 6 bases, with 13 bases between them. Germline lookup yields CDR1 ENHRY and CDR2 SYGVKD. This CDR3 has 12 amino acids. Here the CDR3 reads CAITPGSGEQYF. CDR3 DNA sequence: TGTGCCATCACCCCGGGAAGCGGCGAGCAGTACTTC.

This sequence joins TRBV29-1 and TRBJ2-5; 11 bases fit TRBD2. This CDR3 comprises 14 residues. Germline lookup yields CDR1 SQVTM and CDR2 ANQGSEA. Trimming took 4 bases from V and 5 from J; bases not matched to a gene: 6. The CDR3 DNA reads as TGCAGCGTTGGACTAGCGGGGATTGGGGAGACCCAGTACTTC. Protein: CSVGLAGIGETQYF.

This sequence joins TRBV25-1 and TRBJ2-7; no firm D call. Germline V gives CDR1 MGHDK, CDR2 SYGVNS. The CDR3 is made up of 16 amino acids. V shed 6 bases and J shed 5 bases, with 23 bases lying between them. The chain's CDR3 is CASRGRKGKFQNEQYF. The CDR3 DNA reads TGTGCCAGCAGGGGTCGGAAGGGAAAGTTCCAGAACGAGCAGTACTTC.

The J gene is TRBJ2-7, the V gene TRBV5-1; 7 bases are shared with TRBD2. With V trimmed by 4 bases and J by 0 bases, 4 bases remained unmatched. The V gene's germline CDR1 is SGHRS and CDR2 YFSETQ. This CDR3 comprises 14 residues. The CDR3 DNA is TGCGCCAGCAGCCCCCGGGGGGACTCCTACGAGCAGTACTTC. It translates to CASSPRGDSYEQYF.

The V and J genes are TRBV11-1 and TRBJ2-1; 10 nucleotides align to TRBD2. There are 18 residues in the CDR3. Germline trimming cut 0 bases from V and 6 bases from J; bases unmatched to any gene: 11. Germline V gene lookup returns CDR1 SGHAT and CDR2 FQDESV (reference sequence). CDR3 DNA: TGTGCCAGCAGCTTAGCGCGGTTAGCGGGAGGTACCTTCAATGAGCAGTTCTTC. Residues: CASSLARLAGGTFNEQFF.

There are a few counts of this clonotype. The rearrangement uses TRBV7-9 and TRBJ2-3; D remains ambiguous. Germline loops: CDR1 SEHNR, CDR2 FQNEAQ (reference sequence). The CDR3 extends over 16 amino acids. Deletions cut 5 bases from V and 0 bases from J, with 15 bases between. CDR3 nucleotides: TGTGCCAGCAGCGAGAATCCGAGAGCTAGCACAGATACGCAGTATTTT. Translated: CASSENPRASTDTQYF.

About this clonotype itself: At one of its ends the junction is not consistent with the germline gene, which may arise from a read error. The chain joins TRBV3-1 to TRBJ2-7; 7 bases map to TRBD2. Germline CDR1 and CDR2: LGHDT and YNNKEL (reference sequence). There are 16 residues in the CDR3. CDR3 in amino acids: CACSQVVAGVPYEQYF. The CDR3 coding sequence is TGTGCCTGCAGCCAAGTTGTGGCGGGAGTACCCTACGAGCAGTACTTC.

J is TRBJ2-1 and V is TRBV12-3 or TRBV12-4; 10 bases map to TRBD1. This CDR3 is 15 amino acids long. The V and J ends lost 6 bases and 5 bases, in that order; junction bases with no gene match: 7. CDR3 DNA sequence: TGTGCCAGCAGACCGGGACAGGGGATGGACAATGAGCAGTTCTTC. Translated: CASRPGQGMDNEQFF.